This T cell receptor (beta chain) was retrieved from a study of siplizumab effects on memory and regulatory T cells. General study results and limits: Naive T cells, seemingly more diverse than memory cells, seemed major alloresponse contributors. There were only a minor fraction of alloreactive clones that mapped to unstimulated subsets.

Germline V gene sequence: CDR1 SGHRS, CDR2 YFSETQ. V lost 3 bases, J lost 6 bases, and 13 bases lay in between. This CDR3 has 14 amino acids. The data were produced by immunoSEQ multiplex PCR, yet TCRdb's version contains in-frame clones alone and is incomplete. This sample has some 100,000 clones, with 94% found just once. About this clone itself: What it binds is not known.

The sequence was collected from a human donor in good health. The rearrangement uses TRBV5-1 and TRBJ2-1, with D perhaps TRBD2 (6 bases). The specimen sequenced was Tregs sorted from blood. The CDR3: CASSWALRGNEQFF. The DNA for the CDR3 is TGCGCCAGCAGCTGGGCCTTGCGGGGCAATGAGCAGTTCTTC.